This T cell receptor beta chain was observed in a study of human T cells and chemical hapten exposure. About the research overall: Largely, small differences in pooled library volume made per-sample TCR yields vary.

Authors' analysis steps: Sample-level TCR yields exhibited a median of roughly 96,000, with a range of roughly 23,224 to 750,000. TCRdb used MiXCR to reprocess the RACE reads, holding one entry per CDR3 protein. The V and J calls were not made by the authors but by TCRdb's processing. The sample carries around 380,000 distinct CDR3 sequences, 5.5% recorded once. V dropped 6 bases and J dropped 3 bases, with 14 bases sitting between them. This CDR3 region has 14 residues. Described time point: pre-sensitization, week 0. Documented treatment: therapeutic diphenylcyclopropenone sensitization with weekly scalp DPC.

Sequenced material: whole blood, taken in connection with sensitization to the hapten diphenylcyclopropenone (DPC). The V call is TRBV12-3 or TRBV12-4, the J call TRBJ1-2; a weak D match, TRBD1 (6 bases). The sequence came from a woman in her late teens or twenties with alopecia areata. Some clones in this sample may be carry-over from other donors' samples. For the CDR3, the DNA is TGTGCCAGCAGCTCCAGGGGCGGTTACTATGGCTACACCTTC. Residues: CASSSRGGYYGYTF.